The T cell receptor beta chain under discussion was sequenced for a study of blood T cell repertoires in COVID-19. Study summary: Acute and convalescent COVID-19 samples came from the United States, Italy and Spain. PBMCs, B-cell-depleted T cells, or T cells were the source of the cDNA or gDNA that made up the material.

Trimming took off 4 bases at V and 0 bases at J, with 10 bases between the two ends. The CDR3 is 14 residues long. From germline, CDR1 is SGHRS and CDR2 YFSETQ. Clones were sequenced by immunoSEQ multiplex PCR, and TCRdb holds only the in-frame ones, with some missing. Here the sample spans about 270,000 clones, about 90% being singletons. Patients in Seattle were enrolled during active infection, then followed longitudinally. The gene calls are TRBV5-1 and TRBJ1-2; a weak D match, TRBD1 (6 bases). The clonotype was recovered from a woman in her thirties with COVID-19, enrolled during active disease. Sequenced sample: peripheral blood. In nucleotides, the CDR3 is TGCGCCAGCAGCGAGACAGGAGCTAACTATGGCTACACCTTC. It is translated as CASSETGANYGYTF. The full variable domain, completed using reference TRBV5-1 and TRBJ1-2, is KAGVTQTPRYLIKTRGQQVTLSCSPISGHRSVSWYQQTPGQGLQFLFEYFSETQRNKGNFPGRFSGRQFSNSRSEMNVSTLELGDSALYLCASSETGANYGYTFGSGTRLTVV.